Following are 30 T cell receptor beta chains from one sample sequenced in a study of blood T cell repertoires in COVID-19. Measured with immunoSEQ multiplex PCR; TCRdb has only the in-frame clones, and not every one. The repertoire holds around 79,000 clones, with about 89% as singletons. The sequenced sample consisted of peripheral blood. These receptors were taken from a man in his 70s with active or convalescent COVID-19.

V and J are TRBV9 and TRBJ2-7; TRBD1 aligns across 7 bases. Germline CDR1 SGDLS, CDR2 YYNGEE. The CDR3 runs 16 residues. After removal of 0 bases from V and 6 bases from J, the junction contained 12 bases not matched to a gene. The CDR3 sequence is CASSVGGPGQPGEQYF. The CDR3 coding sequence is TGTGCCAGCAGCGTAGGAGGGCCGGGACAGCCAGGCGAGCAGTACTTC.

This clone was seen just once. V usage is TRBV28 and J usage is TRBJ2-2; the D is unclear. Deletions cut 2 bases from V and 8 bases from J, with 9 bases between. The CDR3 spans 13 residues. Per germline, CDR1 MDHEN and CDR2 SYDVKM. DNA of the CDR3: TGTGCCAGCAGTTTAGACTCCCGAGGGGAGCTGTTTTTT. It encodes CASSLDSRGELFF.

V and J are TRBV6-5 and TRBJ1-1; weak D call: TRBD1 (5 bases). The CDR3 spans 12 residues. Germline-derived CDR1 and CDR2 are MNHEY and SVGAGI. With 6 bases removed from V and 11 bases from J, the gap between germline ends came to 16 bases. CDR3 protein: CASRGGTGVAFF. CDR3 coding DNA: TGTGCCAGCAGGGGCGGGACTGGCGTGGCTTTCTTT.

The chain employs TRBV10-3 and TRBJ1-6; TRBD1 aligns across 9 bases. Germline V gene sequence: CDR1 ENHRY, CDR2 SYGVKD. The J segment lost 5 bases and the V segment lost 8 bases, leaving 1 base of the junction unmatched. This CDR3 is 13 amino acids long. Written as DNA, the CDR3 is TGTGCCATCCGGGACAGGGATAATTCACCCCTCCACTTT. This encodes CAIRDRDNSPLHF.

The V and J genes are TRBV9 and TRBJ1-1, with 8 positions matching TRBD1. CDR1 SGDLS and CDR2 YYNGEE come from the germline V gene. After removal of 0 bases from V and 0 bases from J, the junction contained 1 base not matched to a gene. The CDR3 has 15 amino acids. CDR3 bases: TGTGCCAGCAGCGTAGGGGACAGGATGAACACTGAAGCTTTCTTT. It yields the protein CASSVGDRMNTEAFF.

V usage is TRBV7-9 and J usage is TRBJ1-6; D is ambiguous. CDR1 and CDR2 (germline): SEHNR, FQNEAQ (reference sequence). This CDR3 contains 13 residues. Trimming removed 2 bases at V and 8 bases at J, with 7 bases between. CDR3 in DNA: TGTGCCAGCAGCTTACAACGCGATTCACCCCTCCACTTT. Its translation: CASSLQRDSPLHF.

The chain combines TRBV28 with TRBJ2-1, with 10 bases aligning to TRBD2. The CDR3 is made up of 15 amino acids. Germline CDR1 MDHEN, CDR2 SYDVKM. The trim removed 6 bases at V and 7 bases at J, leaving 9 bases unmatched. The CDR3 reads CASRPPGLAKNEQFF. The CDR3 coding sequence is TGTGCCAGCAGACCACCGGGACTAGCGAAGAATGAGCAGTTCTTC.

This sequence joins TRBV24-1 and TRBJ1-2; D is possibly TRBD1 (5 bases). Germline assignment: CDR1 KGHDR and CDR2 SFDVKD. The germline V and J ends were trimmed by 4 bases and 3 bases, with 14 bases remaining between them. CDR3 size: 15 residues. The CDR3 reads CATSDPRREYYGYTF. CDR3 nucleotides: TGTGCCACCAGTGACCCCCGCAGGGAATACTATGGCTACACCTTC.

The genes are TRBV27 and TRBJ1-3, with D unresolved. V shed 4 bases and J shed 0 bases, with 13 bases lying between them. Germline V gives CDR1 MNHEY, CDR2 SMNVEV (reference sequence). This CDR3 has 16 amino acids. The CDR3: CASSWGGPHSGNTIYF. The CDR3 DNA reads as TGTGCCAGCAGTTGGGGAGGGCCCCACTCTGGAAACACCATATATTTT.

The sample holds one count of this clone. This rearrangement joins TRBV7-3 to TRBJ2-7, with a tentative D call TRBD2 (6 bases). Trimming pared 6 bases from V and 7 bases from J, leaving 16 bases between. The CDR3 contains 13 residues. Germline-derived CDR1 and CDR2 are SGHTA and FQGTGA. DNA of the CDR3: TGTGCCAGCAGGGGCGGGTGCCGGGGGGAGCAGTACTTC. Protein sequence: CASRGGCRGEQYF.

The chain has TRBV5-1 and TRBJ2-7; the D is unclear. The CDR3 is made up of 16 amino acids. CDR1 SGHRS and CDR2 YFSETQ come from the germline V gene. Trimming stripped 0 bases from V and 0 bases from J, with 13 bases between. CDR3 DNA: TGCGCCAGCAGCTTGGTTTGGCCGGGTAGCTCCTACGAGCAGTACTTC. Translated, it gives CASSLVWPGSSYEQYF.

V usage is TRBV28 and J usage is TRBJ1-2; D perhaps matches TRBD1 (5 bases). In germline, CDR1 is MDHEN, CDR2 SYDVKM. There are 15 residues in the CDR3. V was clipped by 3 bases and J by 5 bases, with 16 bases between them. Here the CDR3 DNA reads TGTGCCAGCAGTTTCCCCACAGGCCGTGGGTATGGCTACACCTTC. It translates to CASSFPTGRGYGYTF.

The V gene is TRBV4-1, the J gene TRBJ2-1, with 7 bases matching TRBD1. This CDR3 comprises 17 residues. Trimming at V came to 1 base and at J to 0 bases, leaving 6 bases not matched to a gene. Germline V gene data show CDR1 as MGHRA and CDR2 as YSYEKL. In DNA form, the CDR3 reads TGCGCCAGCAGCCAAGTCGGCCGGGACAGCTCCTACAATGAGCAGTTCTTC. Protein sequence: CASSQVGRDSSYNEQFF.

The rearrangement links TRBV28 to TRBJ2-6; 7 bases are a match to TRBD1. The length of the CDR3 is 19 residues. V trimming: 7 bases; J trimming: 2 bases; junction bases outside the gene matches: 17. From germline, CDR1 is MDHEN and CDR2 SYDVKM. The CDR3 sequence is CASTQYQVEGAAGANVLTF. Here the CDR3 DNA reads TGTGCCAGCACTCAGTACCAGGTAGAGGGGGCTGCTGGGGCCAACGTCCTGACTTTC.

CDR3 coding DNA: TGTGCCAGCAGCTCAACCGGACTAGCGGGAGAGACCCAGTACTTC. Protein: CASSSTGLAGETQYF. The chain is built from TRBV3-1 (or the pseudogene TRBV3-2) and TRBJ2-5; 11 positions match TRBD2. The V segment lost 5 bases and the J segment 4 bases; nucleotides outside the gene matches: 6. The V gene's germline CDR1 is LGHDT and CDR2 YNNKEL (reference sequence). The length of the CDR3 is 15 residues.

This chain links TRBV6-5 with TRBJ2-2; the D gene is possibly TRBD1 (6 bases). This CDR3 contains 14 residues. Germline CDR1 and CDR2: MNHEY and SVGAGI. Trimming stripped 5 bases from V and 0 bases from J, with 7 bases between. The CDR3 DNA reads TGTGCCAGCAGTCGGACAGCGAACACCGGGGAGCTGTTTTTT. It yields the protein CASSRTANTGELFF.

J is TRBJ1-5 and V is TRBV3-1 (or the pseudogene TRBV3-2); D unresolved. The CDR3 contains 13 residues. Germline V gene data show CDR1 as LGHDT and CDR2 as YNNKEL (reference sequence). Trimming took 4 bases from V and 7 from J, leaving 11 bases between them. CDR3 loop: CASSLTRNQPQHF. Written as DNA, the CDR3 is TGTGCCAGCAGCCTGACTAGGAACCAGCCCCAGCATTTT.

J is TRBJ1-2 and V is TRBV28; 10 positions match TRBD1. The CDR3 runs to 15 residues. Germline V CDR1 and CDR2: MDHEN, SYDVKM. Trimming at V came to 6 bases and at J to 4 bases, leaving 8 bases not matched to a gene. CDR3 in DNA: TGTGCCAGCAGGGGGACGACAGGGGGCATCTATGGCTACACCTTC. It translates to CASRGTTGGIYGYTF.

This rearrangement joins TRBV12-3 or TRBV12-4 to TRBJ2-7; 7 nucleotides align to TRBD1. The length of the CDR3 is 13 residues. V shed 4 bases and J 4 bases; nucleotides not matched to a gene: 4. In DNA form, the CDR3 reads TGTGCCAGCAGTTCCTCGACAGGGTACGAGCAGTACTTC. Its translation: CASSSSTGYEQYF.

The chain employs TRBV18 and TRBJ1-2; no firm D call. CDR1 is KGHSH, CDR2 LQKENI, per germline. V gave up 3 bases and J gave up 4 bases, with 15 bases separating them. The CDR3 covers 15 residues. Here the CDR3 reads CASSPGTVLAYGYTF. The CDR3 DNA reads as TGTGCCAGCTCACCTGGTACCGTCCTAGCCTATGGCTACACCTTC.

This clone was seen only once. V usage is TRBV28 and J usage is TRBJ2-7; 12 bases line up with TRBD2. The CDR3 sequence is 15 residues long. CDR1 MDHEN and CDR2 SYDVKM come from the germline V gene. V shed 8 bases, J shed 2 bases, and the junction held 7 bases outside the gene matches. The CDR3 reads CASGRTSGNPYEQYF. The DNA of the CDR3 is TGTGCCAGCGGGCGGACTAGCGGGAACCCCTACGAGCAGTACTTC.

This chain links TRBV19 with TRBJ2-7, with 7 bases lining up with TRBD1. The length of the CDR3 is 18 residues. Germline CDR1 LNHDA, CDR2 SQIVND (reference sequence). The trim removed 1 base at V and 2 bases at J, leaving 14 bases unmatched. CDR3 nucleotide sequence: TGTGCCAGTAGTATAGTAGGTAGTAGTCGGGGACAGACCTACGAGCAGTACTTC. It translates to CASSIVGSSRGQTYEQYF.

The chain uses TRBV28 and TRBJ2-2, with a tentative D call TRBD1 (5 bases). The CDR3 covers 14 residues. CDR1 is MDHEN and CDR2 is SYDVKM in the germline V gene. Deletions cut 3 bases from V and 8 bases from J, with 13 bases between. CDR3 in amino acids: CASSLGLIRGELFF. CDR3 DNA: TGTGCCAGCAGTTTGGGGCTCATAAGAGGGGAGCTGTTTTTT.

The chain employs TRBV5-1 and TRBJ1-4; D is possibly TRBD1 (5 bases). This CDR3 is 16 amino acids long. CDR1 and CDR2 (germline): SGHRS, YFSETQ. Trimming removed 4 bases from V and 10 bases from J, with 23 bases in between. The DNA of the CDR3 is TGCGCCAGCAGCGCCCCGCGGGTGCAGGGAGGAGGAAAACTGTTTTTT. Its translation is CASSAPRVQGGGKLFF. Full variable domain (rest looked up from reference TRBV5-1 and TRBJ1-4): KAGVTQTPRYLIKTRGQQVTLSCSPISGHRSVSWYQQTPGQGLQFLFEYFSETQRNKGNFPGRFSGRQFSNSRSEMNVSTLELGDSALYLCASSAPRVQGGGKLFFGSGTQLSVL.

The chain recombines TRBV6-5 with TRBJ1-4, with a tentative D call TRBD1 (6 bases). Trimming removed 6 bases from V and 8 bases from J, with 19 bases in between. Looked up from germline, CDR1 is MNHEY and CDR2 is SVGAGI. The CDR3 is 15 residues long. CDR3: CASSRQASGEEKLFF. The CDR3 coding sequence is TGTGCCAGCAGCCGACAGGCGTCCGGTGAAGAAAAACTGTTTTTT.

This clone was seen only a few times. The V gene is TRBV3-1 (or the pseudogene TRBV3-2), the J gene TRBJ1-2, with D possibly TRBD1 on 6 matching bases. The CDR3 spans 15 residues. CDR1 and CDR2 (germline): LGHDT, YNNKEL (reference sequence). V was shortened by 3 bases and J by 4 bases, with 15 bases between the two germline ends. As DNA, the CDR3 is TGTGCCAGCAGCCAGGCCGACAGGCCCCTCTATGGCTACACCTTC. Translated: CASSQADRPLYGYTF.

The CDR3 sequence is CATSAHWGGGTDTQYF. Written as DNA, the CDR3 is TGTGCCACCAGTGCACATTGGGGGGGTGGCACAGATACGCAGTATTTT. This rearrangement joins TRBV24-1 to TRBJ2-3, with 7 bases that match TRBD2. This CDR3 region has 16 residues. Germline V gene lookup returns CDR1 KGHDR and CDR2 SFDVKD. The V gene end was trimmed by 5 bases and the J gene end by 1 base; junction bases not matched to a gene: 8.

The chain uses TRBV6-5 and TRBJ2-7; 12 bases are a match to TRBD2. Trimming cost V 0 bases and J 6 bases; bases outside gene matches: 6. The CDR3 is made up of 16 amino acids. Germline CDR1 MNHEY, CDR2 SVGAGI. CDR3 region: CASSYSTSGSSGEQYF. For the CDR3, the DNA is TGTGCCAGCAGTTACTCGACTAGCGGGAGTTCTGGCGAGCAGTACTTC.

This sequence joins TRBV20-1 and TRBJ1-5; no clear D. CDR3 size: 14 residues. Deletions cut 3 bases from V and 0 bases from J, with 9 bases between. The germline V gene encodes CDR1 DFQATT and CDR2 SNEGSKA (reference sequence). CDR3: CSASSEISNQPQHF. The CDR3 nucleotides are TGCAGTGCTAGTTCGGAGATTAGCAATCAGCCCCAGCATTTT.

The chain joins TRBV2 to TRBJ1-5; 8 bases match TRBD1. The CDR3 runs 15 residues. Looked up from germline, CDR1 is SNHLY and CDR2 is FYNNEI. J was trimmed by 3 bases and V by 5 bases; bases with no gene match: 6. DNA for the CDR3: TGTGCCAGCAGTACACAGGGGGGAATCAATCAGCCCCAGCATTTT. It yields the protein CASSTQGGINQPQHF.